The 15 T cell receptor beta chains below come from one sample, sequenced in a study of T-cell memory formation after mild COVID-19 listed by TCRdb under 2021. Receptor libraries were prepared by 5' RACE. Sequencing was performed on an Illumina NovaSeq 6000. TCRdb applied fastp at Q25 and MiXCR to the public reads, then kept only in-frame beta chains. Rows matching on CDR3 protein sequence are summarized as one entry with the most common DNA and genes. For this sample there are 580,000 or so distinct CDR3 sequences; 17% appear just once. About 8.6% of the sample lies in the top ten. The sequenced sample consisted of PBMCs or a T cell subset sorted from them (not recorded which). The receptors were gathered from an adult woman who had mild COVID-19 (a few samples of this study predate the infection). The sample titles of this study are shuffled in the database, so cell type and time point are left out; the donor was told from shared clones.

The rearrangement links TRBV5-1 to TRBJ1-1; 7 bases line up with TRBD1. There are 15 residues in the CDR3. Per the germline V gene, CDR1 is SGHRS and CDR2 is YFSETQ. The V gene end was trimmed by 0 bases and the J gene end by 5 bases; junction bases not matched to a gene: 7. The CDR3 loop reads CASSLGDRVTTEAFF. Here the CDR3 DNA reads TGCGCCAGCAGCTTGGGTGACAGGGTGACGACTGAAGCTTTCTTT.

This clonotype was observed at least ten times. The chain joins TRBV3-1 to TRBJ2-1; D remains ambiguous. The CDR3 runs 11 residues. The V end was cut by 1 base, the J end by 10 bases, with 5 bases between. Looked up from germline, CDR1 is LGHDT and CDR2 is YNNKEL (reference sequence). The CDR3 DNA reads TGTGCCAGCAGCCAAGCTCGGGAGCAGTTCTTC. Translating it yields CASSQAREQFF.

CDR3 sequence reads: CASSSGRGYGYTF. Here the CDR3 DNA reads TGTGCCAGTAGTAGCGGCAGAGGCTATGGCTACACCTTC. The rearrangement links TRBV19 to TRBJ1-2; D is undetermined. V lost 4 bases to trimming and J lost 4 bases, with 10 bases between them. Germline values: CDR1 LNHDA, CDR2 SQIVND (reference sequence). The CDR3 is made up of 13 amino acids.

This clonotype was counted a few times. The chain couples TRBV18 to TRBJ1-5, with D unresolved. CDR1 is KGHSH, CDR2 LQKENI, per germline. The CDR3 spans 14 residues. V was pared by 3 bases and J by 1 base, with 7 bases between. CDR3 nucleotides: TGTGCCAGCTCACCTGAATGGAGCAATCAGCCCCAGCATTTT. Translated: CASSPEWSNQPQHF. The complete variable domain, with remaining parts taken from reference TRBV18 and TRBJ1-5, reads NAGVMQNPRHLVRRRGQEARLRCSPMKGHSHVYWYRQLPEEGLKFMVYLQKENIIDESGMPKERFSAEFPKEGPSILRIQQVVRGDSAAYFCASSPEWSNQPQHFGDGTRLSIL.

The chain uses TRBV5-1 and TRBJ1-2, with 9 bases identical to TRBD1. The CDR3 spans 14 residues. CDR1 is SGHRS and CDR2 is YFSETQ in the germline V gene. Unmatched junction bases numbered 3, after V lost 4 bases and J lost 2 bases. CDR3 residues: CASSKTGGNYGYTF. The DNA for the CDR3 is TGCGCCAGCAGCAAGACAGGGGGGAACTATGGCTACACCTTC. Based on the CDR3 plus reference TRBV5-1 and TRBJ1-2, the full variable domain is KAGVTQTPRYLIKTRGQQVTLSCSPISGHRSVSWYQQTPGQGLQFLFEYFSETQRNKGNFPGRFSGRQFSNSRSEMNVSTLELGDSALYLCASSKTGGNYGYTFGSGTRLTVV.

There are a few counts of this clonotype. The rearrangement links TRBV5-8 to TRBJ2-1; the D gene is possibly TRBD2 (6 bases). The CDR3 spans 16 residues. The germline gives CDR1 SGHTS, CDR2 YDEGEE. The V and J ends lost 2 bases and 0 bases respectively, with 12 bases between them. The CDR3 DNA is TGTGCCAGCAGCTTTTATAGCGGAAGCTCCTACAATGAGCAGTTCTTC. This sequence encodes CASSFYSGSSYNEQFF.

V gene TRBV5-8 combines with J gene TRBJ2-7, with unresolved D. There are 11 residues in the CDR3. Trimming removed 7 bases at V and 4 bases at J, with 9 bases between. Germline V gene sequence: CDR1 SGHTS, CDR2 YDEGEE. CDR3 coding DNA: TGTGCCAGCCTAGACGGGTACGAGCAGTACTTC. It is translated as CASLDGYEQYF.

This clonotype appeared a few times. This chain connects TRBV15 to TRBJ2-2; 10 nucleotides agree with TRBD1. The CDR3 is 16 residues long. V shed 1 base, J shed 7 bases, and the junction held 6 bases outside the gene matches. CDR1 and CDR2 (germline): LNHNV, YYDKDF (reference sequence). The CDR3 loop reads CATSRAGQGFGGELFF. CDR3 DNA: TGTGCCACCAGCAGAGCGGGACAGGGGTTCGGCGGGGAGCTGTTTTTT.

CDR3 region: CASSLDPKNTGELFF. CDR3 nucleotides: TGTGCCAGCAGTTTAGACCCCAAGAACACCGGGGAGCTGTTTTTT. This chain joins TRBV12-3 or TRBV12-4 and TRBJ2-2; D remains ambiguous. The CDR3 totals 15 residues. V lost 1 base, J lost 1 base, and 7 bases lay in between.

This clonotype was counted only a few times. J is TRBJ2-2 and V is TRBV4-2; D possibly matches TRBD1 or TRBD2 (5 bases each). There are 17 residues in the CDR3. V was cut by 3 bases and J by 1 base, with 15 bases left in between. Germline values: CDR1 LGHNA, CDR2 YNFKEQ. The DNA for the CDR3 is TGTGCCAGCAGCCACCGACCGGGACCCCAGAACACCGGGGAGCTGTTTTTT. Protein: CASSHRPGPQNTGELFF.

J is TRBJ2-7 and V is TRBV3-1, with 10 positions matching TRBD1. CDR1 and CDR2 from the germline V gene are LGHDT and YNNKEL (reference sequence). CDR3 length: 16 residues. Trimming took 4 bases from V and 5 from J; bases not matched to a gene: 11. CDR3: CASSPTDRDRGHEQYF. The DNA of the CDR3 is TGTGCCAGCAGCCCTACAGACCGGGACAGGGGCCACGAGCAGTACTTC.

This clonotype has only a few counts. The chain is built from TRBV12-3 or TRBV12-4 and TRBJ2-3; D is uncertain. CDR3 size: 14 residues. V dropped 6 bases and J dropped 4 bases, with 14 bases sitting between them. The CDR3 loop is CASRILTSPDTQYF. The CDR3 coding sequence is TGTGCCAGCAGAATACTGACGAGTCCAGATACGCAGTATTTT.

This clonotype was recorded a few times. The gene calls are TRBV29-1 and TRBJ2-3; D remains unclear. The CDR3 runs 13 residues. Trimming took off 3 bases at V and 2 bases at J, with 9 bases between the two ends. The germline CDR1 and CDR2 sequences are SQVTM and ANQGSEA. CDR3 coding DNA: TGCAGCGTTGATAAGCAGTTCACAGATACGCAGTATTTT. Translating it yields CSVDKQFTDTQYF.

The genes are TRBV7-9 and TRBJ2-2; no clear D gene. Trimming stripped 5 bases from V and 4 bases from J, with 17 bases between. The CDR3 consists of 16 residues. Germline assignment: CDR1 SEHNR and CDR2 FQNEAQ (reference sequence). The CDR3 DNA is TGTGCCAGCAGCCCCAACCAGGCCCCACTCACCGGGGAGCTGTTTTTT. Encoded protein: CASSPNQAPLTGELFF.

This clonotype was recorded at least ten times. The rearrangement joins TRBV2 to TRBJ1-1; 7 bases agree with TRBD1. In germline, CDR1 is SNHLY, CDR2 FYNNEI. The CDR3 consists of 12 residues. V lost 9 bases to trimming and J lost 4 bases; unmatched junction nucleotides: 5. The CDR3: CASDRDSTEAFF. The CDR3 nucleotides are TGTGCCAGTGACCGGGACAGCACTGAAGCTTTCTTT.